A selection of T cell receptor beta chains follows, all from one sample in a study of cytomegalovirus exposure and HLA in healthy donors. Generated by immunoSEQ multiplex PCR, the TCRdb table keeps only in-frame clones and is missing some. This sample has roughly 100,000 clones, with about 13% found just once. The sequencing sample was made of PBMCs. These TCRs come from a man in his forties in good health and CMV-seropositive. Each CDR3 is given with its conserved first and last residue. The order of the fields is CDR3 length, V gene, J gene, clone size, D gene, CDR3 DNA, CDR3 protein. A D gene is named only where the DNA matches it firmly. Clone size is stated in some rows and not others, as once, few, many or a class when expanded.

CDR3 length: 16
V gene: TRBV4-1
J gene: TRBJ2-5
clone size: .
D gene: .
CDR3 DNA: TGCGCCAGCAGCCAAGATGCAGGTGGCAACCAAGAGACCCAGTACTTC
CDR3 protein: CASSQDAGGNQETQYF

CDR3 length: 15
V gene: TRBV25-1
J gene: TRBJ2-1
clone size: .
D gene: .
CDR3 DNA: TGTGCCAGCAGTGAATCCCCTAGCGTCTACAATGAGCAGTTCTTC
CDR3 protein: CASSESPSVYNEQFF

CDR3 length: 16
V gene: TRBV6-5
J gene: TRBJ2-3
clone size: few
D gene: .
CDR3 DNA: TGTGCCAGCAGTTACTCGAAAGGGGTGGGCACAGATACGCAGTATTTT
CDR3 protein: CASSYSKGVGTDTQYF

CDR3 length: 14
V gene: TRBV9
J gene: TRBJ2-7
clone size: .
D gene: .
CDR3 DNA: TGTGCCAGCAGCGTCGATCAGGGATACTACGAGCAGTACTTC
CDR3 protein: CASSVDQGYYEQYF

CDR3 length: 15
V gene: TRBV6-5
J gene: TRBJ2-7
clone size: many
D gene: .
CDR3 DNA: TGTGCCAGCAGCCCCTCGGGGGTAAGGATCGACGAGCAGTACTTC
CDR3 protein: CASSPSGVRIDEQYF

CDR3 length: 14
V gene: TRBV11-2
J gene: TRBJ2-7
clone size: few
D gene: .
CDR3 DNA: TGTGCCAGCAGCTTTGGTGACTTATCCTACGAGCAGTACTTC
CDR3 protein: CASSFGDLSYEQYF

CDR3 length: 16
V gene: TRBV5-6
J gene: TRBJ2-3
clone size: .
D gene: .
CDR3 DNA: TGTGCCAGCAGCTTGGTCGGGAGTACGGGAACAGATACGCAGTATTTT
CDR3 protein: CASSLVGSTGTDTQYF

CDR3 length: 12
V gene: TRBV7-8
J gene: TRBJ1-5
clone size: .
D gene: .
CDR3 DNA: TGTGCCAGCAGCTTAGGTTCACTCCCCCAGCATTTT
CDR3 protein: CASSLGSLPQHF

CDR3 length: 13
V gene: TRBV12-5
J gene: TRBJ2-5
clone size: .
D gene: .
CDR3 DNA: TGTGCTAGTGGTTTGGTGCAGGTAGAGACCCAGTACTTC
CDR3 protein: CASGLVQVETQYF

CDR3 length: 16
V gene: TRBV19
J gene: TRBJ1-2
clone size: .
D gene: .
CDR3 DNA: TGTGCCAGTAGTATCTCCCCCGGCAGGGCTGATTATGGCTACACCTTC
CDR3 protein: CASSISPGRADYGYTF

CDR3 length: 11
V gene: TRBV6-6
J gene: TRBJ2-7
clone size: few
D gene: .
CDR3 DNA: TGTGCCAGCAGTTACGTAGACGAGCAGTACTTC
CDR3 protein: CASSYVDEQYF

CDR3 length: 14
V gene: TRBV6-6
J gene: TRBJ1-3
clone size: few
D gene: .
CDR3 DNA: TGTGCCAGCAGTTACAGCAGGGAAGGAAACACCATATATTTT
CDR3 protein: CASSYSREGNTIYF

CDR3 length: 14
V gene: TRBV29-1
J gene: TRBJ2-5
clone size: .
D gene: .
CDR3 DNA: TGCAGCGTTGAGGATGGCAGACTACAAGAGACCCAGTACTTC
CDR3 protein: CSVEDGRLQETQYF

CDR3 length: 17
V gene: TRBV5-4
J gene: TRBJ2-2
clone size: .
D gene: TRBD2
CDR3 DNA: TGTGCCAGCAGCTTGGGACTAGCGGGGACGAACACCGGGGAGCTGTTTTTT
CDR3 protein: CASSLGLAGTNTGELFF

CDR3 length: 15
V gene: TRBV9
J gene: TRBJ2-1
clone size: few
D gene: .
CDR3 DNA: TGTGCCAGCAGCGTAGGAGGGTCCTCAAGCCATGAGCAGTTCTTC
CDR3 protein: CASSVGGSSSHEQFF

CDR3 length: 11
V gene: TRBV7-2
J gene: TRBJ1-2
clone size: few
D gene: .
CDR3 DNA: TGTGCCAGCGGACAGAACTATGGCTACACCTTC
CDR3 protein: CASGQNYGYTF

CDR3 length: 14
V gene: TRBV12-5
J gene: TRBJ1-1
clone size: .
D gene: .
CDR3 DNA: TGTGCTAGTGGACCCAGGGGTTTGAGCACTGAAGCTTTCTTT
CDR3 protein: CASGPRGLSTEAFF

CDR3 length: 15
V gene: TRBV10-3
J gene: TRBJ2-1
clone size: .
D gene: TRBD2
CDR3 DNA: TGTGCCATCAGTGAGCGAGGCGGGAGTTACAATGAGCAGTTCTTC
CDR3 protein: CAISERGGSYNEQFF

CDR3 length: 15
V gene: TRBV27
J gene: TRBJ2-7
clone size: few
D gene: TRBD2
CDR3 DNA: TGTGCCAGCGCCCCCGGGGGGGGAGGGGGAAACGAGCAGTACTTC
CDR3 protein: CASAPGGGGGNEQYF

CDR3 length: 14
V gene: TRBV2
J gene: TRBJ2-7
clone size: .
D gene: TRBD2
CDR3 DNA: TGTGCCAGCATCACTAGCGGGAGGTTCAACGAGCAGTACTTC
CDR3 protein: CASITSGRFNEQYF

CDR3 length: 14
V gene: TRBV6-1
J gene: TRBJ2-3
clone size: few
D gene: .
CDR3 DNA: TGTGCCAGCAGTGATGTTGAGGAGGCGGATACGCAGTATTTT
CDR3 protein: CASSDVEEADTQYF

CDR3 length: 14
V gene: TRBV15
J gene: TRBJ2-1
clone size: few
D gene: .
CDR3 DNA: TGTGCCACCTCTCTCGGGTGGCCTGGCAATGAGCAGTTCTTC
CDR3 protein: CATSLGWPGNEQFF